The 17 T cell receptor beta chains listed next were all sequenced from one sample in a study of OX40 agonist ivuxolimab in advanced cancers. The repertoire was sequenced with immunoSEQ multiplex PCR; TCRdb's copy has only in-frame clones and lacks some. The table lists 71,000 or so clones, about 88% of them singletons. The sequencing here drew on CD4+ or CD8+ T cells sorted from blood, taken in a trial of the OX40 agonist ivuxolimab. These receptors all stem from an adult with an advanced solid tumor such as melanoma, head and neck, liver or kidney cancer.

The genes are TRBV19 and TRBJ1-5; D remains unclear. The germline V gene encodes CDR1 LNHDA and CDR2 SQIVND (reference sequence). This CDR3 has 15 amino acids. The V end was cut by 2 bases, the J end by 2 bases, with 10 bases between. Here the CDR3 reads CASSISGSGNQPQHF. The DNA for the CDR3 is TGTGCCAGTAGTATATCCGGGAGTGGCAATCAGCCCCAGCATTTT.

A remark on this clone: A junction end diverges from the germline sequence, so it may reflect a read error. The rearrangement uses TRBV28 and TRBJ1-5; D remains ambiguous. Germline values: CDR1 MDHEN, CDR2 SYDVKM. This CDR3 comprises 15 residues. CDR3 nucleotides: TGTGCCAGCACTTTACCGGGAAATAGCAATCAGCCCCAGCATTTT. This translates into CASTLPGNSNQPQHF.

V usage is TRBV4-1 and J usage is TRBJ1-4; D unclear. CDR3 length equals 13 residues. Trimming shortened V by 0 bases and J by 8 bases, and 7 bases separated the two germline ends. Germline V gene data show CDR1 as MGHRA and CDR2 as YSYEKL. CDR3 amino acids: CASSQEAGEKLFF. The DNA for the CDR3 is TGCGCCAGCAGCCAAGAAGCCGGGGAAAAACTGTTTTTT.

The chain links TRBV5-1 to TRBJ2-2; 12 nucleotides agree with TRBD2. The CDR3 is made up of 16 amino acids. Germline CDR1 and CDR2: SGHRS and YFSETQ. V lost 4 bases and J lost 7; bases outside the gene matches: 8. CDR3 sequence (DNA): TGCGCCAGCAGCAAACGGACTAGCGGGATCGGCGGGGAGCTGTTTTTT. This translates into CASSKRTSGIGGELFF.

The chain combines TRBV28 with TRBJ1-4; D unclear. CDR1 and CDR2 (germline): MDHEN, SYDVKM. The CDR3 has 17 residues. Trimming left V 3 bases short and J 3 bases short, with 17 bases between. The CDR3 is CASSFTAGRFPNEKLFF. In DNA, the CDR3 is TGTGCCAGCAGTTTCACTGCCGGGAGATTTCCTAATGAAAAACTGTTTTTT.

The chain has TRBV5-8 and TRBJ2-3, with TRBD1 identical over 8 bases. The germline V gene has CDR1 SGHTS and CDR2 YDEGEE. The CDR3 runs to 15 residues. With 4 bases clipped from V and 3 bases from J, the junction kept 7 bases outside the gene matches. The DNA for the CDR3 is TGTGCCAGCAGCCGTGGACAGGGCTGGACAGATACGCAGTATTTT. Protein: CASSRGQGWTDTQYF.

This sequence joins TRBV6-5 and TRBJ2-7; 8 positions match TRBD2. V trimming: 6 bases; J trimming: 2 bases; junction bases outside the gene matches: 3. Looked up from germline, CDR1 is MNHEY and CDR2 is SVGAGI. The CDR3 covers 13 residues. This CDR3 reads CASRTGGPYEQYF. Written as DNA, the CDR3 is TGTGCCAGCAGAACGGGAGGGCCCTACGAGCAGTACTTC.

The CDR3 loop is CASLEEGGDGYTF. The CDR3 region has the DNA TGTGCCAGTTTGGAAGAGGGGGGCGATGGCTACACCTTC. This chain links TRBV19 with TRBJ1-2; the D gene is possibly TRBD1 (6 bases). This CDR3 is 13 amino acids long. Germline V lookup: CDR1 LNHDA, CDR2 SQIVND (reference sequence). V was cut by 8 bases and J by 6 bases, with 16 bases left in between.

CDR3 loop: CASSPPGQRYEQYF. The CDR3 region has the DNA TGTGCCAGCTCACCACCGGGACAGAGATACGAGCAGTACTTC. V is TRBV18 and J is TRBJ2-7; TRBD1 matches at 7 bases. Trimming removed 0 bases from V and 4 bases from J; junction bases left unmatched: 3. Germline V CDR1 and CDR2: KGHSH, LQKENI. This CDR3 comprises 14 residues.

The rearrangement links TRBV5-1 to TRBJ2-1; 13 nucleotides match TRBD2. CDR1 is SGHRS and CDR2 is YFSETQ in the germline V gene. The ends lost 2 bases at V and 6 bases at J; junction bases unmatched: 8. CDR3 length: 17 amino acids. CDR3 nucleotides: TGCGCCAGCAGCTTTGTCGCACTAGCGGGAGGGTCCAATGAGCAGTTCTTC. It specifies CASSFVALAGGSNEQFF.

J is TRBJ1-2 and V is TRBV28; D is unresolved. CDR1 MDHEN and CDR2 SYDVKM come from the germline V gene. The CDR3 consists of 13 residues. V was cut by 8 bases and J by 6 bases, with 16 bases left in between. CDR3 DNA sequence: TGTGCCAGCTCCCCAATCGGCCTGAATGGCTACACCTTC. It translates to CASSPIGLNGYTF.

The J gene is TRBJ1-3, the V gene TRBV18; no clear D. V lost 3 bases, J lost 0 bases, and 15 bases lay in between. The CDR3 contains 17 residues. Per the germline V gene, CDR1 is KGHSH and CDR2 is LQKENI. CDR3 residues: CASSPSAEPNSGNTIYF. In nucleotides, the CDR3 is TGTGCCAGCTCACCGTCGGCAGAACCTAACTCTGGAAACACCATATATTTT.

This clone has more than one count but fewer than ten. V usage is TRBV30 and J usage is TRBJ1-5, with D possibly being TRBD1 (5 bases). CDR1 is GTSNPN, CDR2 SVGIG, per germline (reference sequence). This CDR3 has 13 residues. V gave up 2 bases and J gave up 5 bases, with 10 bases separating them. The CDR3 region has the DNA TGTGCCTGGAGTCGTACGGGGGATCAGCCCCAGCATTTT. Translating it yields CAWSRTGDQPQHF.

The chain has TRBV7-2 and TRBJ1-2; 8 nucleotides match TRBD1. Germline V gene data show CDR1 as SGHTA and CDR2 as FQGNSA. The CDR3 totals 15 residues. After removal of 1 base from V and 5 bases from J, the junction contained 6 bases not matched to a gene. The CDR3 loop is CASSLGQGTGYGYTF. CDR3 DNA: TGTGCCAGCAGCTTAGGACAGGGGACGGGGTATGGCTACACCTTC.

This clone was counted only a few times. V usage is TRBV7-2 and J usage is TRBJ2-7; 14 positions agree with TRBD2. Germline CDR1 is SGHTA and CDR2 is FQGNSA. After removal of 5 bases from V and 6 bases from J, the junction contained 9 bases not matched to a gene. The CDR3 has 16 residues. Written as DNA, the CDR3 is TGTGCCAGCAGCGGACCGGGACTAGCGGGAGTAGGCGAGCAGTACTTC. Translation: CASSGPGLAGVGEQYF.

The chain links TRBV5-1 to TRBJ2-1, with D possibly TRBD2 on 6 matching bases. The germline V gene encodes CDR1 SGHRS and CDR2 YFSETQ. CDR3 size: 16 residues. Trimming took 4 bases from V and 1 from J, leaving 15 bases between them. CDR3 sequence: CASSPARENSYNEQFF. The CDR3 DNA reads as TGCGCCAGCAGCCCGGCCCGGGAGAATTCCTACAATGAGCAGTTCTTC.

The V and J genes are TRBV6-5 and TRBJ2-1, with TRBD2 identical over 11 bases. The CDR3 runs to 15 residues. Germline CDR1 MNHEY, CDR2 SVGAGI. The junction had 5 bases not matched to a gene; V was cut back by 5 bases and J by 5 bases. CDR3 coding DNA: TGTGCCAGCAGTAGGGGACTAGCGGATAACAATGAGCAGTTCTTC. This gives the protein CASSRGLADNNEQFF.